The 24 T cell receptor beta chains reported below all come from one sample, sequenced in a study of cytomegalovirus exposure and HLA in healthy donors. The PCR was carried out with 60 Vbeta primers and 13 Jbeta primers. The repertoire was sequenced with immunoSEQ multiplex PCR; TCRdb's copy has only in-frame clones and lacks some. The sample shows over 140,000 clones, about 80% of them seen only once. Specimen: PBMCs. The receptor set was obtained from a man in his thirties or forties in good health and CMV-seropositive.

The chain recombines TRBV21-1 with TRBJ1-5; the table's D call TRBD1 went unverified against the DNA. TRBV21-1 is assigned pseudogene status. The CDR3 contains 18 residues. The CDR3 is CASSILSRDRTRNQPQHF. CDR3 sequence (DNA): TGTGCCAGCAGCATACTATCTCGGGACAGGACGAGGAATCAGCCCCAGCATTTT.

The rearrangement links TRBV10-2 to TRBJ1-5; TRBD1 matches at 7 bases. Germline values: CDR1 WSHSY, CDR2 SAAADI. The CDR3 runs 16 residues. Trimming took 6 bases from V and 2 from J; bases not matched to a gene: 10. This CDR3 reads CASRSTGVGGNQPQHF. The CDR3 nucleotides read TGCGCCAGCAGATCAACAGGGGTTGGGGGCAATCAGCCCCAGCATTTT.

This chain joins TRBV7-3 and TRBJ2-2, with a weak D call TRBD2 (5 bases). V lost 2 bases and J 7 bases, leaving 14 bases between the germline ends. Germline loops: CDR1 SGHTA, CDR2 FQGTGA. This CDR3 contains 15 residues. Here the CDR3 reads CASSLEGEASGELFF. The CDR3 nucleotides read TGTGCCAGCAGCTTAGAGGGAGAGGCTAGCGGGGAGCTGTTTTTT.

The V and J genes are TRBV25-1 and TRBJ2-7; TRBD1 aligns across 12 bases. CDR1 and CDR2 from the germline V gene are MGHDK and SYGVNS. V lost 4 bases and J lost 6; bases outside the gene matches: 4. This CDR3 contains 14 residues. CDR3 coding DNA: TGTGCCAGCAGTGTGGGGACAGGGGGCTTCGAGCAGTACTTC. Residues: CASSVGTGGFEQYF.

This clone was found a few times. The J gene is TRBJ1-1, the V gene TRBV7-9; 7 bases match TRBD1. CDR3 length equals 15 residues. The germline V gene has CDR1 SEHNR and CDR2 FQNEAQ (reference sequence). V lost 1 base to trimming and J lost 3 bases; unmatched junction nucleotides: 5. The CDR3 reads CASSLEQGRDTEAFF. The CDR3 nucleotides read TGTGCCAGCAGCTTAGAACAGGGGCGGGACACTGAAGCTTTCTTT.

This chain connects TRBV2 to TRBJ2-1, with 8 bases identical to TRBD2. Germline V lookup: CDR1 SNHLY, CDR2 FYNNEI. The CDR3 totals 15 residues. The V segment lost 6 bases and the J segment 7 bases; nucleotides outside the gene matches: 11. The CDR3 DNA sequence: TGTGCCAGCAGCCCTCGGGGGGGCGTCAGAAATGAGCAGTTCTTC. It encodes CASSPRGGVRNEQFF.

V and J are TRBV7-9 and TRBJ2-3, with TRBD1 matching 7 bases. The CDR3 has 15 amino acids. The germline V gene encodes CDR1 SEHNR and CDR2 FQNEAQ (reference sequence). The V segment lost 5 bases and the J segment 0 bases; nucleotides outside the gene matches: 5. For the CDR3, the DNA is TGTGCCAGCAGCCGGACAGGTGCTAGCACAGATACGCAGTATTTT. Amino acid sequence: CASSRTGASTDTQYF.

The chain recombines TRBV27 with TRBJ2-7, with 8 nucleotides matching TRBD2. V trimming: 11 bases; J trimming: 0 bases; junction bases outside the gene matches: 9. Per germline, CDR1 MNHEY and CDR2 SMNVEV (reference sequence). CDR3 size: 14 residues. CDR3 in amino acids: CAADQRESSYEQYF. The DNA of the CDR3 is TGTGCCGCGGACCAGCGGGAGAGCTCCTACGAGCAGTACTTC.

The genes are TRBV9 and TRBJ2-7, with 7 positions matching TRBD1. Looked up from germline, CDR1 is SGDLS and CDR2 is YYNGEE. This CDR3 is 16 amino acids long. Losses at the gene ends were 0 bases for V and 7 bases for J; bases not matched to a gene: 13. In DNA form, the CDR3 reads TGTGCCAGCAGCGTAGCCACCGGGACAGCGACCTCTGAGCAGTACTTC. Its protein product is CASSVATGTATSEQYF.

This sequence joins TRBV28 and TRBJ2-7, with D possibly matching TRBD1 (6 bases). CDR1 and CDR2 (germline): MDHEN, SYDVKM. This CDR3 has 14 residues. Trimming removed 7 bases at V and 0 bases at J, with 13 bases between. The CDR3 DNA follows: TGTGCCAGCACTCCAGGACAGATCTCCTACGAGCAGTACTTC. Its protein is CASTPGQISYEQYF.

The genes are TRBV5-4 and TRBJ2-5; 7 positions match TRBD2. The CDR3 extends over 13 amino acids. J was trimmed by 5 bases and V by 2 bases; bases with no gene match: 3. Germline assignment: CDR1 SGHNT and CDR2 YYREEE (reference sequence). The CDR3 nucleotides are TGTGCCAGCAGCTTCGCGGGAGTTGAGACCCAGTACTTC. Protein: CASSFAGVETQYF. Full variable domain (remainder filled in from reference TRBV5-4 and TRBJ2-5): ETGVTQSPTHLIKTRGQQVTLRCSSQSGHNTVSWYQQALGQGPQFIFQYYREEENGRGNFPPRFSGLQFPNYSSELNVNALELDDSALYLCASSFAGVETQYFGPGTRLLVL.

The chain employs TRBV5-6 and TRBJ2-7; TRBD2 might be the D (7 bases). Looked up from germline, CDR1 is SGHDT and CDR2 is YYEEEE. CDR3 length: 14 residues. V lost 0 bases to trimming and J lost 9 bases, with 16 bases between them. This chain's CDR3 is CASSLGGGGLAQYF. Written as DNA, the CDR3 is TGTGCCAGCAGCTTGGGAGGGGGGGGTTTGGCGCAGTACTTC.

The rearrangement joins TRBV7-8 to TRBJ1-6; D may be TRBD1 (5 bases). Germline CDR1 and CDR2: SGHVS and FQNEAQ. The CDR3 is 14 amino acids. Trimming pared 3 bases from V and 6 bases from J, leaving 9 bases between. The chain's CDR3 is CASSLGQLNSPLHF. CDR3 in DNA: TGTGCCAGCAGCTTGGGGCAGCTTAATTCACCCCTCCACTTT.

V is TRBV6-6 and J is TRBJ2-1; the D gene is possibly TRBD2 (5 bases). Germline CDR1 MNHNY, CDR2 SVGAGI (reference sequence). CDR3 size: 14 residues. The germline V and J ends were trimmed by 6 bases and 0 bases, with 9 bases remaining between them. CDR3: CASRRAHSYNEQFF. The CDR3 DNA follows: TGTGCCAGCAGGAGGGCCCACTCCTACAATGAGCAGTTCTTC.

This chain links TRBV19 with TRBJ2-3, with a weak D call TRBD2 (6 bases). The CDR3 loop spans 16 amino acids. Trimming stripped 5 bases from V and 1 base from J, with 16 bases between. Germline V gene sequence: CDR1 LNHDA, CDR2 SQIVND (reference sequence). CDR3 residues: CASSLGTLVGTDTQYF. The CDR3 nucleotides are TGTGCCAGTAGTCTAGGGACTTTGGTGGGCACAGATACGCAGTATTTT.

The rearrangement joins TRBV28 to TRBJ2-7; possibly TRBD2 for D (7 bases). Trimming shortened V by 6 bases and J by 6 bases, and 12 bases separated the two germline ends. The CDR3 consists of 12 residues. In germline, CDR1 is MDHEN, CDR2 SYDVKM. Here the CDR3 DNA reads TGTGCCAGCAGGGTCGGGGGGCGCGAGCAGTACTTC. It translates to CASRVGGREQYF.

The genes are TRBV23-1 and TRBJ2-5; D is possibly TRBD1 (6 bases). TRBV23-1 is an ORF, with its function uncertain. Trimming left V 3 bases short and J 0 bases short, with 23 bases between. CDR3 length equals 19 residues. Here the CDR3 reads CASSQGQNREHPNQETQYF. Here the CDR3 DNA reads TGCGCCAGCAGTCAGGGACAAAACAGGGAGCACCCAAACCAAGAGACCCAGTACTTC.

The chain links TRBV7-3 to TRBJ2-7, with TRBD2 identical over 13 bases. V gave up 4 bases and J gave up 6 bases; unmatched junction bases: 12. CDR1 is SGHTA and CDR2 is FQGTGA in the germline V gene. The CDR3 runs to 17 residues. CDR3 nucleotide sequence: TGTGCCAGCAGCTCCAGTGGACTAGCGGGAGTTCGAGGCGAGCAGTACTTC. This gives the protein CASSSSGLAGVRGEQYF.

This rearrangement joins TRBV28 to TRBJ2-1; 9 bases match TRBD2. Losses at the gene ends were 2 bases for V and 7 bases for J; bases not matched to a gene: 9. The CDR3 sequence is 16 residues long. Germline-derived CDR1 and CDR2 are MDHEN and SYDVKM. The CDR3 nucleotides read TGTGCCAGCAGTTTAGCGGGAGGGCCGAGGAGAAATGAGCAGTTCTTC. Translation: CASSLAGGPRRNEQFF. The full variable domain, completed using reference TRBV28 and TRBJ2-1, is DVKVTQSSRYLVKRTGEKVFLECVQDMDHENMFWYRQDPGLGLRLIYFSYDVKMKEKGDIPEGYSVSREKKERFSLILESASTNQTSMYLCASSLAGGPRRNEQFFGPGTRLTVL.

The chain recombines TRBV7-8 with TRBJ2-7; TRBD2 might be the D (7 bases). Germline V CDR1 and CDR2: SGHVS, FQNEAQ. Trimming shortened V by 0 bases and J by 4 bases, and 22 bases separated the two germline ends. The CDR3 length is 18 residues. The chain's CDR3 is CASSLARRRGAPRYEQYF. The CDR3 DNA is TGTGCCAGCAGCTTAGCGAGGAGACGGGGGGCGCCCCGTTACGAGCAGTACTTC.

J is TRBJ1-5 and V is TRBV5-6; 11 positions match TRBD1. The V gene end was trimmed by 4 bases and the J gene end by 0 bases; junction bases not matched to a gene: 12. Germline V CDR1 and CDR2: SGHDT, YYEEEE. The CDR3 has 19 amino acids. CDR3 protein: CASSHPDRGLPYSNQPQHF. CDR3 bases: TGTGCCAGCAGCCACCCGGACAGGGGGCTCCCTTATAGCAATCAGCCCCAGCATTTT.

The chain couples TRBV25-1 to TRBJ2-7; 9 bases match TRBD1. Germline V lookup: CDR1 MGHDK, CDR2 SYGVNS. V trimming: 10 bases; J trimming: 4 bases; junction bases outside the gene matches: 11. The CDR3 extends over 14 amino acids. CDR3 sequence reads: CATMNTGGTYEQYF. The CDR3 bases are TGTGCCACCATGAATACAGGGGGCACGTACGAGCAGTACTTC.

V usage is TRBV5-4 and J usage is TRBJ2-1; TRBD2 agrees at 10 bases. This CDR3 has 17 amino acids. Germline trimming cut 0 bases from V and 4 bases from J; bases unmatched to any gene: 7. The germline gives CDR1 SGHNT, CDR2 YYREEE (reference sequence). CDR3: CASSLEALAGEYNEQFF. CDR3 bases: TGTGCCAGCAGCTTGGAGGCTCTAGCGGGGGAGTACAATGAGCAGTTCTTC. Together with reference TRBV5-4 and TRBJ2-1, the CDR3 gives the full variable domain: ETGVTQSPTHLIKTRGQQVTLRCSSQSGHNTVSWYQQALGQGPQFIFQYYREEENGRGNFPPRFSGLQFPNYSSELNVNALELDDSALYLCASSLEALAGEYNEQFFGPGTRLTVL.

The chain is built from TRBV28 and TRBJ1-1, with 7 bases aligning to TRBD1. V shed 2 bases and J 6 bases; nucleotides not matched to a gene: 0. CDR3 length: 12 amino acids. Germline CDR1 reads MDHEN; CDR2 reads SYDVKM. The CDR3 is CASSLQGAEAFF. CDR3 in DNA: TGTGCCAGCAGTTTACAGGGGGCTGAAGCTTTCTTT.